Detailed here is one TCR beta chain. Its antigen is currently unknown. CDR1 is SNHLY and CDR2 is FYNNEI in the germline V gene. V shed 4 bases and J 0 bases; nucleotides not matched to a gene: 4. This CDR3 has 15 amino acids. Time point noted: recipient sample about 28 days before transplant, after cytoreduction. This entry comes from a study of T cell clonotyping in hematopoietic cell transplantation. Only in-frame clones appear in the TCRdb table, and some are missing; sequencing was by immunoSEQ multiplex PCR. The table lists about 76,000 clones, 90% to 96% of them singletons, with approximately 1.8% in the top ten. Study results and limitations: Broader posttransplant TCR repertoire diversity was predicted by graft donor and pretransplant recipient Inverse Simpson Index values.

This chain links TRBV2 with TRBJ2-7; 9 bases are a match to TRBD2. The material was peripheral blood mononuclear cells, obtained before stem cell transplant. The sequence came from a woman in her forties or fifties with acute myeloid leukemia. Some clones in this sample may be carry-over from other donors' samples. CDR3 DNA sequence: TGTGCCAGCAGTGGGGAGCGGGGGGCCTCCTACGAGCAGTACTTC. Translated, it gives CASSGERGASYEQYF.